This T cell receptor (beta chain) appears in the sequencing data of a study of blood T cell repertoires in COVID-19. The overall study: From T cells, B-cell-depleted T cells, or PBMCs came the material, which was cDNA or gDNA.

Clones were read by immunoSEQ multiplex PCR, and TCRdb kept only the in-frame ones, dropping some. Altogether 210,000 or so clones are present, about 84% being singletons, with the ten largest covering around 4.7%. V lost 3 bases to trimming and J lost 6 bases; unmatched junction nucleotides: 5. The germline V gene encodes CDR1 SGHDT and CDR2 YYEEEE. There are 14 residues in the CDR3. The genes are TRBV5-6 and TRBJ1-2, with TRBD1 identical over 10 bases. This sequence originates from a man younger than 40 with acute COVID-19. Sequenced sample: PBMCs or T cells enriched from blood (not recorded which). Written as DNA, the CDR3 is TGTGCCAGCAGCTATACCGGGACAGGGGATGGCTACACCTTC. Amino acid sequence: CASSYTGTGDGYTF.